These T cell receptor beta chains were read from a single sample in a study of cytomegalovirus exposure and HLA in healthy donors. Sequencing used immunoSEQ multiplex PCR; TCRdb keeps in-frame clones, though not all of them. This table has under 150,000 clones, over 70% appearing once. Material: PBMCs. These receptors came from a woman in her thirties or forties in good health and CMV-seronegative. Both conserved end residues are part of each CDR3. D genes are given only for firm matches. Not every row has a clone size; where given, it reads once, few, many or a size class.

TRBD1 16 TRBJ1-2 TRBV4-1 - CASSQRGDRTNYGYTF TGCGCCAGCAGCCAAAGGGGGGACAGAACTAACTATGGCTACACCTTC
- 13 TRBJ2-5 TRBV6-1 once CASSGTFQETQYF TGTGCCAGCAGTGGGACTTTTCAAGAGACCCAGTACTTC
TRBD1 15 TRBJ1-3 TRBV7-9 - CASSSRQGGGNTIYF TGTGCCAGCAGCTCGAGACAGGGAGGCGGAAACACCATATATTTT
- 14 TRBJ1-2 TRBV5-1 - CASSLGQGSYGYTF TGCGCCAGCAGCTTGGGGCAGGGGAGCTATGGCTACACCTTC
- 11 TRBJ2-1 TRBV5-1 - CASSQYNEQFF TGCGCCAGCAGCCAATACAATGAGCAGTTCTTC
TRBD1 16 TRBJ2-3 TRBV19 - CASTATGGVGTDTQYF TGTGCCAGTACTGCTACAGGGGGCGTTGGCACAGATACGCAGTATTTT
- 15 TRBJ2-7 TRBV7-2 once CASSLNEGLTYEQYF TGTGCCAGCAGCCTAAACGAGGGCCTGACCTACGAGCAGTACTTC
- 15 TRBJ2-5 TRBV18 - CASSPTAGARETQYF TGTGCCAGCTCACCAACCGCTGGGGCGAGAGAGACCCAGTACTTC
- 16 TRBJ2-5 TRBV18 once CASSPPPSLYLETQYF TGTGCCAGCTCACCACCCCCTAGTCTATATCTAGAGACCCAGTACTTC
TRBD1 18 TRBJ2-6 TRBV6-7 - CASSYGDRGNSGANVLTF TGTGCCAGCAGTTATGGGGACAGGGGGAATTCTGGGGCCAACGTCCTGACTTTC
- 15 TRBJ1-3 TRBV6-6 few CASRSTTGAGNTIYF TGTGCCAGCAGGTCGACGACAGGCGCTGGAAACACCATATATTTT
- 14 TRBJ2-7 TRBV27 - CASSFGGYIYEQYF TGTGCCAGCAGTTTTGGGGGCTACATCTACGAGCAGTACTTC
- 14 TRBJ1-6 TRBV4-1 - CASRGLSVGSPLHF TGCGCCAGCAGAGGACTCAGCGTTGGGTCACCCCTCCACTTT
TRBD2 16 TRBJ2-7 TRBV5-6 - CASSLAGGTISYEQYF TGTGCCAGCAGCTTGGCCGGCGGGACTATCTCCTACGAGCAGTACTTC
TRBD1 17 TRBJ2-7 TRBV28 - CASIGGQGFWRGYEQYF TGTGCCAGCATCGGGGGACAGGGGTTTTGGAGGGGTTACGAGCAGTACTTC
- 17 TRBJ2-7 TRBV4-2 - CASSQEGDWRVSYEQYF TGTGCCAGCAGCCAAGAGGGGGACTGGCGGGTCTCCTACGAGCAGTACTTC
- 14 TRBJ1-5 TRBV27 - CASSLGSGHQPQHF TGTGCCAGCAGTTTGGGCAGCGGGCATCAGCCCCAGCATTTT
- 15 TRBJ2-7 TRBV28 once CASSSSLGSRYEQYF TGTGCCAGCAGTTCCTCGCTCGGGAGTCGGTACGAGCAGTACTTC
- 13 TRBJ2-1 TRBV29-1 - CSVEPGRYNEQFF TGCAGCGTTGAGCCAGGCCGATACAATGAGCAGTTCTTC
- 13 TRBJ1-1 TRBV29-1 few CSVGQFMNTEAFF TGCAGCGTTGGCCAGTTCATGAACACTGAAGCTTTCTTT
- 15 TRBJ1-1 TRBV29-1 - CSVADGGDRNTEAFF TGCAGCGTTGCCGACGGAGGGGATCGGAACACTGAAGCTTTCTTT
TRBD2 16 TRBJ2-2 TRBV19 - CASSIRREVSTGELFF TGTGCCAGTAGTATCCGACGGGAGGTGAGCACCGGGGAGCTGTTTTTT
TRBD1 15 TRBJ2-2 TRBV11-3 - CASSSGTGGLRELFF TGTGCCAGCAGCTCCGGGACAGGGGGCCTCAGGGAGCTGTTTTTT
- 16 TRBJ1-4 TRBV4-3 - CASAIGGGTENEKLFF TGCGCCAGCGCCATCGGGGGGGGAACGGAAAATGAAAAACTGTTTTTT
TRBD1 15 TRBJ1-6 TRBV6-5 - CASSYSQGGYSPLHF TGTGCCAGCAGTTACAGTCAGGGGGGTTATTCACCCCTCCACTTT
TRBD1 15 TRBJ1-4 TRBV18 - CASSPMRGRDEKLFF TGTGCCAGCTCACCGATGAGGGGGCGGGATGAAAAACTGTTTTTT
- 15 TRBJ1-1 TRBV6-5 - CASSYSTGVDTEAFF TGTGCCAGCAGTTACTCGACAGGCGTGGACACTGAAGCTTTCTTT
- 15 TRBJ2-5 TRBV2 - CASSPFGENQETQYF TGTGCCAGCAGTCCTTTCGGAGAAAACCAAGAGACCCAGTACTTC
- 17 TRBJ1-2 TRBV18 - CASSPRPTPGHFYGYTF TGTGCCAGCTCACCAAGACCGACCCCGGGACACTTCTATGGCTACACCTTC
TRBD1 13 TRBJ1-1 TRBV6-5 few CASSETGTTEAFF TGTGCCAGCAGCGAGACAGGGACCACTGAAGCTTTCTTT
- 18 TRBJ2-7 TRBV4-3 - CASSQDLAGATRSYEQYF TGCGCCAGCAGCCAAGATCTGGCAGGGGCGACCCGTTCCTACGAGCAGTACTTC
- 12 TRBJ1-1 TRBV29-1 once CSVGGLDTEAFF TGCTCCGTGGGGGGGCTGGACACTGAAGCTTTCTTT